These 20 T cell receptor beta chains came from one sample sequenced in a study of PD-L1 blockade in urothelial cancer. TCRdb's table, derived via immunoSEQ multiplex PCR, lists solely in-frame clones and lacks some. The sample carries over 100,000 clones, 65% to 85% recorded once. Time point: pretreatment peripheral blood. The sequencing used PBMCs, collected around atezolizumab (anti-PD-L1) treatment. The receptors were sampled from a man over 45 with urothelial cancer.

This chain joins TRBV6-5 and TRBJ1-1; 7 nucleotides line up with TRBD1. After removal of 7 bases from V and 5 bases from J, the junction contained 7 bases not matched to a gene. The CDR3 consists of 13 residues. Germline CDR1 and CDR2: MNHEY and SVGAGI. The CDR3 nucleotides read TGTGCCAGCAAACCGACAGGGCGGACTGAAGCTTTCTTT. This translates into CASKPTGRTEAFF.

This CDR3 reads CASNRDRVGGELFF. In nucleotides, the CDR3 is TGTGCCAGCAACCGGGACAGGGTAGGCGGGGAGCTGTTTTTT. V usage is TRBV6-1 and J usage is TRBJ2-2; 9 bases fit TRBD1. The CDR3 has 14 residues. With V trimmed by 7 bases and J by 7 bases, 7 bases remained unmatched. CDR1 is MNHNS, CDR2 SASEGT, per germline.

The rearrangement links TRBV28 to TRBJ2-1, with 9 bases matching TRBD2. The germline CDR1 and CDR2 sequences are MDHEN and SYDVKM. CDR3 length: 19 residues. After removal of 2 bases from V and 5 bases from J, the junction contained 16 bases not matched to a gene. This CDR3 reads CASSLSLVVAGVPHNEQFF. The CDR3 coding sequence is TGTGCCAGCAGTTTAAGTTTGGTGGTAGCGGGAGTACCCCACAATGAGCAGTTCTTC.

This chain uses TRBV6-1 with TRBJ1-2; D call uncertain. V was shortened by 6 bases and J by 0 bases, with 8 bases between the two germline ends. The CDR3 is 13 residues long. Germline V gene sequence: CDR1 MNHNS, CDR2 SASEGT. The CDR3 nucleotides read TGTGCCAGCAGGTCCGTAGCTAACTATGGCTACACCTTC. It translates to CASRSVANYGYTF.

The chain is built from TRBV7-6 and TRBJ2-2, with a tentative D call TRBD1 (6 bases). The CDR3 is 15 amino acids. The V and J ends lost 0 bases and 5 bases respectively, with 10 bases between them. CDR1 is SGHVS, CDR2 FNYEAQ, per germline. The CDR3 is CASSLARGGTGELFF. CDR3 DNA: TGTGCCAGCAGCTTAGCCAGGGGCGGAACCGGGGAGCTGTTTTTT. Together with reference TRBV7-6 and TRBJ2-2, the CDR3 gives the full variable domain: GAGVSQSPRYKVTKRGQDVALRCDPISGHVSLYWYRQALGQGPEFLTYFNYEAQQDKSGLPNDRFSAERPEGSISTLTIQRTEQRDSAMYRCASSLARGGTGELFFGEGSRLTVL.

The V gene is TRBV7-9, the J gene TRBJ1-3; 7 positions match TRBD1. The germline V gene has CDR1 SEHNR and CDR2 FQNEAQ (reference sequence). V was clipped by 6 bases and J by 4 bases; unmatched bases: 9. The CDR3 consists of 15 residues. CDR3 nucleotide sequence: TGTGCCAGCAGTTTCCCGACAGGGACAGGAAACACCATATATTTT. Protein product: CASSFPTGTGNTIYF.

The J gene is TRBJ2-2, the V gene TRBV7-3; 9 positions match TRBD2. The CDR3 covers 18 residues. From germline, CDR1 is SGHTA and CDR2 FQGTGA. The V and J ends lost 2 bases and 3 bases, in that order; junction bases with no gene match: 10. CDR3 sequence reads: CASSLFQAGGPDTGELFF. As DNA, the CDR3 is TGTGCCAGCAGCTTATTCCAGGCGGGAGGGCCCGACACCGGGGAGCTGTTTTTT.

The chain employs TRBV2 and TRBJ2-7; 11 nucleotides line up with TRBD1. The germline CDR1 and CDR2 sequences are SNHLY and FYNNEI. After removal of 8 bases from V and 5 bases from J, the junction contained 8 bases not matched to a gene. The CDR3 covers 14 residues. The DNA of the CDR3 is TGTGCCAGCCAATATGGGGACAGGGGGAACGAGCAGTACTTC. The encoded protein is CASQYGDRGNEQYF.

J is TRBJ2-1 and V is TRBV27; D is possibly TRBD1 (5 bases). From germline, CDR1 is MNHEY and CDR2 SMNVEV (reference sequence). CDR3 length: 16 amino acids. Trimming removed 3 bases at V and 4 bases at J, with 16 bases between. CDR3 residues: CASSFLRSGQYNEQFF. The CDR3 coding sequence is TGTGCCAGCAGTTTTCTGCGGTCAGGGCAGTACAATGAGCAGTTCTTC.

This chain connects TRBV5-4 to TRBJ1-6; the D gene is possibly TRBD1 (6 bases). The germline CDR1 and CDR2 sequences are SGHNT and YYREEE (reference sequence). The CDR3 contains 15 residues. V lost 4 bases and J 8 bases, leaving 16 bases between the germline ends. CDR3 DNA: TGTGCCAGCAGCGCTGGTGGGACAAGGGATTCACCCCTCCACTTT. The encoded protein is CASSAGGTRDSPLHF. Full variable domain (missing parts from reference TRBV5-4 and TRBJ1-6): ETGVTQSPTHLIKTRGQQVTLRCSSQSGHNTVSWYQQALGQGPQFIFQYYREEENGRGNFPPRFSGLQFPNYSSELNVNALELDDSALYLCASSAGGTRDSPLHFGNGTRLTVT.

This clone came up once. The J gene is TRBJ1-1, the V gene TRBV6-6, with D uncertain. Between the trimmed V and J ends, which lost 5 bases and 1 base, there was a span of 17 bases. The CDR3 spans 16 residues. Germline V gene data show CDR1 as MNHNY and CDR2 as SVGAGI (reference sequence). In DNA form, the CDR3 reads TGTGCCAGCAGTAGAGGGTGGCCTCAACAGAACACTGAAGCTTTCTTT. Translating gives CASSRGWPQQNTEAFF.

This chain links TRBV19 with TRBJ2-2; 7 bases fit TRBD1. Germline CDR1 is LNHDA and CDR2 is SQIVND (reference sequence). Unmatched junction bases numbered 11, after V lost 3 bases and J lost 4 bases. The CDR3 is 17 amino acids. CDR3: CASSMPRWQGVTGELFF. The CDR3, as DNA: TGTGCCAGTAGTATGCCCCGCTGGCAGGGGGTCACCGGGGAGCTGTTTTTT.

This chain connects TRBV18 to TRBJ1-5, with 10 positions matching TRBD1. There are 15 residues in the CDR3. V dropped 5 bases and J dropped 3; count of bases not matched to a gene: 4. The germline V gene encodes CDR1 KGHSH and CDR2 LQKENI. For the CDR3, the DNA is TGTGCCAGCTCAGGGACAGGGGTGGACAATCAGCCCCAGCATTTT. Its translation is CASSGTGVDNQPQHF.

The rearrangement links TRBV5-1 to TRBJ2-3; 16 positions match TRBD2. The junction had 6 bases not matched to a gene; V was cut back by 3 bases and J by 2 bases. The germline V gene has CDR1 SGHRS and CDR2 YFSETQ. This CDR3 has 18 residues. CDR3 loop: CASSSLGLAGGPTDTQYF. CDR3 nucleotides: TGCGCCAGCAGCTCCCTGGGACTAGCGGGAGGGCCCACAGATACGCAGTATTTT.

The chain employs TRBV28 and TRBJ2-5, with 7 bases fitting TRBD1. The germline CDR1 and CDR2 sequences are MDHEN and SYDVKM. The CDR3 consists of 15 residues. With V trimmed by 2 bases and J by 3 bases, 6 bases remained unmatched. The CDR3, as DNA: TGTGCCAGCAGTTTACTCGGGACAGCTAAAGAGACCCAGTACTTC. Its translation is CASSLLGTAKETQYF.

This chain connects TRBV19 to TRBJ2-1; perhaps TRBD2 as D (6 bases). Germline loops: CDR1 LNHDA, CDR2 SQIVND (reference sequence). The CDR3 sequence is 15 residues long. V dropped 4 bases and J dropped 2 bases, with 12 bases sitting between them. CDR3 sequence (DNA): TGTGCCAGTAGTAGCGGGACGGTCACCTACAATGAGCAGTTCTTC. This sequence encodes CASSSGTVTYNEQFF. The complete variable domain, with remaining parts taken from reference TRBV19 and TRBJ2-1, reads DGGITQSPKYLFRKEGQNVTLSCEQNLNHDAMYWYRQDPGQGLRLIYYSQIVNDFQKGDIAEGYSVSREKKESFPLTVTSAQKNPTAFYLCASSSGTVTYNEQFFGPGTRLTVL.

This clone has only one observation. Other nucleotide sequences in the sample specify the same CDR3. The chain links TRBV5-1 to TRBJ2-5; 9 bases are shared with TRBD2. There are 14 residues in the CDR3. V was clipped by 2 bases and J by 2 bases; unmatched bases: 1. Germline lookup yields CDR1 SGHRS and CDR2 YFSETQ. For the CDR3, the DNA is TGCGCCAGCAGCTTTACTAGCGGGCAAGAGACCCAGTACTTC. This encodes CASSFTSGQETQYF.

V and J are TRBV5-1 and TRBJ2-3, with D perhaps matching TRBD2 (7 bases). V was clipped by 6 bases and J by 1 base, with 18 bases between them. The germline CDR1 and CDR2 sequences are SGHRS and YFSETQ. The CDR3 runs 16 residues. CDR3 sequence (DNA): TGCGCCAGCACTTCTTGGGCGGGGGCACGCACAGATACGCAGTATTTT. Protein product: CASTSWAGARTDTQYF.

The chain links TRBV28 to TRBJ2-7; 10 bases agree with TRBD1. With V trimmed by 4 bases and J by 12 bases, 15 bases remained unmatched. CDR3 length equals 15 residues. Per germline, CDR1 MDHEN and CDR2 SYDVKM. CDR3 coding DNA: TGTGCCAGCAGTTCCACCACGAGGGGACAGGGGTCGTCGTACTTC. This translates into CASSSTTRGQGSSYF.

The chain combines TRBV27 with TRBJ1-6, with 7 bases lining up with TRBD1. This CDR3 region has 19 residues. Germline CDR1 and CDR2: MNHEY and SMNVEV (reference sequence). Trimming took 0 bases from V and 4 from J; bases not matched to a gene: 12. The DNA of the CDR3 is TGTGCCAGCAGTTTATCGGGCCCCGGGTACAGGGGATATAATTCACCCCTCCACTTT. This gives the protein CASSLSGPGYRGYNSPLHF.